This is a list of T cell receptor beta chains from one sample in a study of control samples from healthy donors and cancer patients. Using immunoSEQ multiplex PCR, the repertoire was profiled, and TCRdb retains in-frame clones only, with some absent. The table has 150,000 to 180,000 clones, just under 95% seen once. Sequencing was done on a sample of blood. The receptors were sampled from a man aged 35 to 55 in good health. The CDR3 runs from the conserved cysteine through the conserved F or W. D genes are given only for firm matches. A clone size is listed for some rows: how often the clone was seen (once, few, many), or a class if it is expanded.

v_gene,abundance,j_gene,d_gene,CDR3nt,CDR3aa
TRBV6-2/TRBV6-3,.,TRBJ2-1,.,TGTGCCAGCAGTTACTCGATAGAGCGGGCGAGCTCCTACAATGAGCAGTTCTTC,CASSYSIERASSYNEQFF
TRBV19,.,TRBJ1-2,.,TGTGCCAGTAGTTCGGGCTCATACTATGGCTACACCTTC,CASSSGSYYGYTF
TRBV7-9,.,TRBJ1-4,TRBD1,TGTGCCAGCAGCATCGACAGGGGGCTTGAAAAACTGTTTTTT,CASSIDRGLEKLFF
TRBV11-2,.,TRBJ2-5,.,TGTGCCAGCAGCTCTACAGGGCAGAGAGAGACCCAGTACTTC,CASSSTGQRETQYF
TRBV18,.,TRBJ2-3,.,TGTGCCAGCCAACTACTTACAGATACGCAGTATTTT,CASQLLTDTQYF
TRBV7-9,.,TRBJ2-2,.,TGTGCCAGCAGCTTAGGGCCGGGACGGGGGAACACCGGGGAGCTGTTTTTT,CASSLGPGRGNTGELFF
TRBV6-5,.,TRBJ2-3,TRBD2,TGTGCCAGCAGCCCAAGCGGGGGGTGGGATACGCAGTATTTT,CASSPSGGWDTQYF
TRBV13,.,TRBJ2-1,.,TGTGCCAGCAGCTTAGTCGACAATGAGCAGTTCTTC,CASSLVDNEQFF
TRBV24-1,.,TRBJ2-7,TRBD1,TGTGCCACCTCTAGAGGACAGGGACACAACTACGAGCAGTACTTC,CATSRGQGHNYEQYF
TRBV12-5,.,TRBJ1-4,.,TGTGCTAGTGCTTCCGGGGCAACTAATGAAAAACTGTTTTTT,CASASGATNEKLFF
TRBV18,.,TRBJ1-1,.,TGTGCCAGCTCACGAGAGGGGGATCTGGGTTTCGCTGAAGCTTTCTTT,CASSREGDLGFAEAFF
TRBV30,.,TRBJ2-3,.,TGTGCCTGGAGTGTACGGGGCCAGTCGTATTTT,CAWSVRGQSYF
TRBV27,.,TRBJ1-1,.,TGTGCCAGCAGTCTCGGGGAAGGCACTGAAGCTTTCTTT,CASSLGEGTEAFF
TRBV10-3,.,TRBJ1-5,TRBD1,TGTGCCATCAGTGATGGACAGGGGTACAGCAATCAGCCCCAGCATTTT,CAISDGQGYSNQPQHF
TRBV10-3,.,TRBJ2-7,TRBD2,TGTGCCATCAGGGGGACTAGCGGGGCCCTTACCGGCGAGCAGTACTTC,CAIRGTSGALTGEQYF
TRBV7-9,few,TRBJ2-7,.,TGTGCCAGCCGTGCGAGGGGGGCAGGATCCTACGAGCAGTACTTC,CASRARGAGSYEQYF
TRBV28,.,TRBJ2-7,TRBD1,TGTGCCAGCAGTTTGGGCAGGGGGATACGCCCCGGCCGGGAGCAGTACTTC,CASSLGRGIRPGREQYF
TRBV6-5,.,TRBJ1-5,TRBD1,TGTGCCAGCAGGACCAGACAGGGAGGGGATCAGCCCCAGCATTTT,CASRTRQGGDQPQHF
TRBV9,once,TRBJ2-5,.,TGTGCCAGCAGCGTAGCGGCGGGACAAGAGACCCAGTACTTC,CASSVAAGQETQYF
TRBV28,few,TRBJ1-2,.,TGTGCCAGCGGCATAATGACGACAGAAAGTAACTATGGCTACACCTTC,CASGIMTTESNYGYTF
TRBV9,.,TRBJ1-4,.,TGTGCCAGCAGCGCCAACTCGGGGTATAATGAAAAACTGTTTTTT,CASSANSGYNEKLFF
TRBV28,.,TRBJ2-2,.,TGTGCCAGCAGTTTCCAATCGATGGGAACCGGGGAGCTGTTTTTT,CASSFQSMGTGELFF
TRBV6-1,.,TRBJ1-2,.,TGTGCCAGCAGTGATAACGGAGGGCAGGAGGGCTACACCTTC,CASSDNGGQEGYTF
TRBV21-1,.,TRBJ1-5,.,TGTGCCAGCAGCAAAGAGGAGGGGATAGCTTTAACCGGTGGTCAGCCCCAGCATTTT,CASSKEEGIALTGGQPQHF
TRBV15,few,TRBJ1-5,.,TGTGCCACCAGCAGAGATACACGGCAACAGGGCGTGAGCAATCAGCCCCAGCATTTT,CATSRDTRQQGVSNQPQHF
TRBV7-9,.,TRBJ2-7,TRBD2,TGTGCCAGCAGCTTGACTAGCGGGATAAGCTCCTACGAGCAGTACTTC,CASSLTSGISSYEQYF
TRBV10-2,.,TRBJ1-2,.,TGCGCCAGCAGTAACAACAGACGGCATAACTATGGCTACACCTTC,CASSNNRRHNYGYTF
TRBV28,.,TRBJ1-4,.,TGTGCCAGCAGTTCGAGCACAGCTGCTAATGAAAAACTGTTTTTT,CASSSSTAANEKLFF
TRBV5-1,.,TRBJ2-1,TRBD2,TGCGCCAGCAGCTTGTTCGGGGGGGCCGGATATGAGCAGTTCTTC,CASSLFGGAGYEQFF
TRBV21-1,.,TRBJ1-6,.,TGTGCCAGCAGCAAAAGGGGTCAGGATCGTTCACCCCTCCACTTT,CASSKRGQDRSPLHF
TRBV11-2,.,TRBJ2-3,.,TGTGCCAGCAGCTTAGATAGACCAGATACGCAGTATTTT,CASSLDRPDTQYF
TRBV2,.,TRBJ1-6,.,TGTGCCAGCAGTGGTCACGGGGGCATTAATTCACCCCTCCACTTT,CASSGHGGINSPLHF
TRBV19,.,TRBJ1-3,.,TGTGCCAGTAGTATCCAGGGGCCCTCTGGAAACACCATATATTTT,CASSIQGPSGNTIYF
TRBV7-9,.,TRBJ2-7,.,TGTGCCAGCACCGAGGGGCCGCGGGGCACCTACGAGCAGTACTTC,CASTEGPRGTYEQYF
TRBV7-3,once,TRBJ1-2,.,TGTGCCAGCAGCCGAGGGGCTAACTATGGCTACACCTTC,CASSRGANYGYTF
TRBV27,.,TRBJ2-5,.,TGTGCCAGCAGTTTGCGGGGCGGAGAGACCCAGTACTTC,CASSLRGGETQYF
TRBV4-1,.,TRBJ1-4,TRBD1,TGCGCCAGCAGCCAAGATAGGGGGCCGGATCAAAAACTGTTTTTT,CASSQDRGPDQKLFF
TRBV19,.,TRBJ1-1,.,TGTGCCAGTAGTCCCCGACGTCATAACACTGAAGCTTTCTTT,CASSPRRHNTEAFF